A single sample gave rise to the 31 T cell receptor beta chains below, sequenced in a study of CD8+ T cells in alopecia areata. Investigators isolated RNA and reverse transcribed it into cDNA to act as the sequencing template. Sequencing was performed with immunoSEQ multiplex PCR; in TCRdb, only in-frame clones are kept and a portion is missing. The sample was found to contain approximately 300,000 clones, and every one recurs. Markers including CD4, CD8alpha, NKG2D and NKG2ACE guided sorting of pooled cutaneous lymph node cells. The sequenced sample was CD4+ T cells sorted from a lymph node. The receptors here all came from a C3H/HeJ mouse with alopecia areata. Strain MHC haplotype: H2-k.

With regard to this clone: Gene names refer to mouse genes. The CDR3 DNA, read in part, is TGTGCCAGCAGGAGCTGGGGGGCCCGCTTGTAT. This encodes CASRSWGARLY. The full CDR3 is CASRSWGARLYEQYF. V usage is TRBV13-3 and J usage is TRBJ2-7; 8 bases agree with TRBD2. The read ends 4 residues shy of where the CDR3 ends; the end is completed using the germline J gene. Germline V gene sequence: CDR1 NNHDY, CDR2 SYVADS. This CDR3 contains 15 residues.

This clone has more than one count but fewer than ten. Each gene name is a mouse one. The read ends 4 residues before the CDR3 terminus; that terminus is restored from the germline J gene. The gene calls are TRBV1 and TRBJ2-2; 8 positions agree with TRBD2. Germline V gene lookup returns CDR1 NSQYPW and CDR2 LRSPGD (reference sequence). Trimming cost V 4 bases and J 2 bases; bases outside gene matches: 3. The CDR3 totals 15 residues. This CDR3 is CTCSGYWGNTGQLYF. The CDR3 bases that were read are TGCACCTGCAGTGGATACTGGGGGAACACCGGG.

This clone was seen a handful of times. Gene names follow the mouse nomenclature. Read sequence stops 4 residues before the CDR3 end, and the germline J gene provides the missing end. The chain carries TRBV13-1 and TRBJ2-7, with D possibly being TRBD1 (6 bases). The germline V gene encodes CDR1 NSHNY and CDR2 SYGAGN. This CDR3 region has 14 residues. The part of the CDR3 DNA that was read is TGTGCCAGCAGTGAAGGCCTGACAGGATAT. This encodes CASSEGLTGY. In full, the CDR3 is CASSEGLTGYEQYF.

There are a few counts of this clone. Germline and genes here are mouse. From the germline J gene comes the end of the CDR3, since the read stops 4 residues before it. At the DNA level, this CDR3 is encoded by other sequences in the same sample as well. The chain couples TRBV5 to TRBJ2-3; D is ambiguous. This CDR3 comprises 12 residues. Germline values: CDR1 LGHNA, CDR2 YNLKQL (reference sequence). V lost 1 base and J lost 1, with 0 bases in between. The CDR3: CASSQGAETLYF. The CDR3 DNA, read in part, is TGTGCCAGCAGCCAAGGTGCAGAA.

This clone was observed a handful of times. Gene and germline names: mouse. The read gets to within 4 residues of the CDR3 end, and the germline J gene fills in the rest. The rearrangement links TRBV1 to TRBJ2-1; D is undetermined. V gave up 1 base and J gave up 2 bases, with 6 bases separating them. The CDR3 runs to 14 residues. The germline CDR1 and CDR2 sequences are NSQYPW and LRSPGD (reference sequence). The CDR3 region is CTCSAGIHYAEQFF. CDR3 DNA (partial): TGCACCTGCAGTGCAGGTATACACTATGCT.

As for this clone: Each gene name is a mouse one. The read stops 4 residues short of the end of the CDR3; the missing end is completed from the germline J gene. This same CDR3 is encoded by further DNA sequences in the sample. The V and J genes are TRBV19 and TRBJ2-1; 9 bases line up with TRBD1. The CDR3 consists of 15 residues. Germline loops: CDR1 FNHDT, CDR2 SITEND (reference sequence). Trimming cost V 2 bases and J 4 bases; bases outside gene matches: 4. The CDR3 loop is CASSIRDRAYAEQFF. The sequenced CDR3 bases are TGTGCCAGCAGTATTCGGGACAGGGCGTATGCT.

This clone was observed a handful of times. Gene and germline names: mouse. With the read ending 4 residues before the CDR3 end, the germline J gene is used to fill in that end. This sample also contains other DNA sequences that code for the same CDR3. The rearrangement links TRBV13-1 to TRBJ2-4, with 11 bases that match TRBD2. The CDR3 consists of 15 residues. Trimming took 3 bases from V and 1 from J; bases not matched to a gene: 1. Germline values: CDR1 NSHNY, CDR2 SYGAGN. CDR3 in amino acids: CASSGGLGGQNTLYF. CDR3 bases read: TGTGCCAGCAGTGGGGGACTGGGGGGTCAAAAC.

For this clone: Gene and germline names: mouse. The read stops 4 residues short of the end of the CDR3; the missing end is completed from the germline J gene. This rearrangement joins TRBV17 to TRBJ2-7; no clear D gene. The CDR3 totals 12 residues. V dropped 0 bases and J dropped 2 bases, with 2 bases sitting between them. CDR1 and CDR2 from the germline V gene are MNHDT and YYDKIL. The DNA read from the CDR3 is TGTGCTAGCAGTAGAGATGCCTAT. Translation gives CASSRDAY. The complete CDR3 protein is CASSRDAYEQYF. Supplemented by reference TRBV17 and TRBJ2-7, the full variable domain reads DTTVKQNPRYKLARVGKPVNLICSQTMNHDTMYWYQKKPNQAPKLLLFYYDKILNREADTFEKFQSSRPNNSFCSLYIGSAGLEYSAMYLCASSRDAYEQYFGPGTRLTVL.

This clone was detected a few times. Gene names are mouse gene names. The CDR3 extends 4 residues past the end of the read, so its final part is completed from the germline J gene. The V gene is TRBV17, the J gene TRBJ2-5; D is possibly TRBD2 (7 bases). Trimming took 1 base from V and 2 from J, leaving 10 bases between them. This CDR3 region has 15 residues. Germline CDR1 and CDR2: MNHDT and YYDKIL. The CDR3 region is CASSRVRGGQDTQYF. The DNA read from the CDR3 is TGTGCTAGCAGTAGAGTAAGGGGGGGCCAAGAC.

Note on this clone: Genes and germline are mouse. The CDR3 end is not reached by the read, which stops 4 residues before it; the germline J gene fills it in. The chain links TRBV13-3 to TRBJ2-7; TRBD2 matches at 7 bases. The V and J ends lost 2 bases and 0 bases, in that order; junction bases with no gene match: 5. CDR1 is NNHDY, CDR2 SYVADS, per germline. The CDR3 loop spans 15 amino acids. The sequenced CDR3 bases are TGTGCCAGCAGTGACCCCCTGGGGGTCTCCTAT. Its translation: CASSDPLGVSY. In full, the CDR3 reads CASSDPLGVSYEQYF.

This clone was counted between two and nine times. Gene names are the mouse ones. The read terminates 4 residues before the CDR3 end, so the remaining end is supplied by the germline J gene. The V call is TRBV13-1, the J call TRBJ2-5, with TRBD2 identical over 12 bases. The ends lost 2 bases at V and 2 bases at J; junction bases unmatched: 6. The CDR3 has 17 residues. CDR1 NSHNY and CDR2 SYGAGN come from the germline V gene. The covered CDR3 bases are TGTGCCAGCAGTGACCTCCCGGGACTGGGGGGCCAAGAC. Protein: CASSDLPGLGGQD. The full-length CDR3 reads as CASSDLPGLGGQDTQYF.

This clone was picked up a small number of times. Mouse gene names and germline throughout. The sequence runs out 4 residues before the end of the CDR3; the remainder is reconstructed from the germline J gene. The V call is TRBV1, the J call TRBJ2-3, with 12 bases lining up with TRBD2. Germline V gives CDR1 NSQYPW, CDR2 LRSPGD (reference sequence). The CDR3 is 15 residues long. CDR3 DNA (partial): TGCACCTGCAGTGTGGGACTGGGGGGAAGAGAA. This sequence encodes CTCSVGLGGRE. The full CDR3 reads CTCSVGLGGRETLYF.

This clone was counted between two and nine times. Gene labels here are mouse ones. The CDR3 end lies 4 residues beyond the end of the read and is filled in from the germline J gene. The chain is built from TRBV19 and TRBJ2-3; 8 bases map to TRBD1. V was clipped by 4 bases and J by 0 bases; unmatched bases: 4. CDR1 and CDR2 from the germline V gene are FNHDT and SITEND (reference sequence). This CDR3 region has 15 residues. The covered CDR3 bases are TGTGCCAGCAGTTGGACAGGGACTAGTGCAGAA. This sequence encodes CASSWTGTSAE. The whole CDR3 is CASSWTGTSAETLYF.

In regard to this clone: The listed genes are named as in mouse. The DNA read from the CDR3 is TGTGCCAGCGGTGATGGGGGACAGGACCCAGAC. This codes for CASGDGGQDPD. The entire CDR3 reads CASGDGGQDPDTQYF. The rearrangement joins TRBV13-2 to TRBJ2-5; 8 bases map to TRBD1. The read comes to an end 4 residues before the CDR3 does, leaving the germline J gene to fill in the end. Germline assignment: CDR1 NNHNN and CDR2 SYGAGS (reference sequence). The CDR3 length is 15 residues.

In this sample, this clone turned up a few times. These gene names are mouse names. The CDR3 end lies 4 residues beyond the end of the read and is filled in from the germline J gene. The chain carries TRBV13-1 and TRBJ1-2, with 9 bases identical to TRBD1. Per the germline V gene, CDR1 is NSHNY and CDR2 is SYGAGN. The CDR3 runs to 14 residues. V was pared by 4 bases and J by 4 bases, with 5 bases of the junction left unmatched. The DNA read from the CDR3 is TGTGCCAGCAGTAAAACAGGGGGCGGCTCC. It specifies CASSKTGGGS. The entire CDR3 reads CASSKTGGGSDYTF.

With respect to this clone: Gene labels here are mouse ones. From the germline J gene comes the end of the CDR3, since the read stops 4 residues before it. This chain links TRBV4 with TRBJ1-2, with TRBD1 matching over 8 bases. The germline CDR1 and CDR2 sequences are LGHDT and YNNKQL (reference sequence). The CDR3 totals 13 residues. The covered CDR3 bases are TGTGCCAGCAGCGACAGGGGAGGGTCC. It yields the protein CASSDRGGS. The CDR3 in full is CASSDRGGSDYTF.

At least ten counts were recorded for this clone. Gene and germline names: mouse. The CDR3 goes on 4 residues after the read ends, and that part is filled in from the germline J gene. The chain joins TRBV17 to TRBJ1-2, with D tentatively TRBD1 (5 bases). CDR1 is MNHDT, CDR2 YYDKIL, per germline. The CDR3 sequence is 14 residues long. V was pared by 5 bases and J by 0 bases, with 10 bases between. CDR3 DNA (partial): TGTGCTAGCAGTCCTCCGGACACAAACTCC. This gives the protein CASSPPDTNS. The whole CDR3 sequence reads CASSPPDTNSDYTF.

Note on this clone: Germline and genes here are mouse. The sequence runs out 3 residues before the end of the CDR3; the remainder is reconstructed from the germline J gene. The rearrangement uses TRBV13-1 and TRBJ1-6; possibly TRBD1 for D (6 bases). TRBJ1-6 is marked as an open reading frame, function uncertain. Germline assignment: CDR1 NSHNY and CDR2 SYGAGN. V shed 2 bases and J shed 4 bases, with 10 bases lying between them. The CDR3 runs 15 residues. The covered CDR3 bases are TGTGCCAGCAGTGAGCGGACAGCTTATAATTCGCCC. Translation: CASSERTAYNSP. In full, the CDR3 is CASSERTAYNSPLYF.

In the case of this clone: The gene symbols are mouse symbols. The read comes to an end 4 residues before the CDR3 does, leaving the germline J gene to fill in the end. The gene calls are TRBV13-2 and TRBJ2-1; possible D gene TRBD1, 6 bases. With 1 base removed from V and 5 bases from J, the gap between germline ends came to 7 bases. This CDR3 is built from 13 residues. Germline V gene lookup returns CDR1 NNHNN and CDR2 SYGAGS (reference sequence). CDR3: CASGDRDNAEQFF. The DNA read from the CDR3 is TGTGCCAGCGGTGATCGGGACAATGCT.

This clone was counted between two and nine times. Mouse names are used for the genes. CDR3 bases read: TGTGCCTGGAGGATACAGGGGAGCTCCTAT. Its protein is CAWRIQGSSY. The full CDR3 protein reads CAWRIQGSSYEQYF. The V call is TRBV31, the J call TRBJ2-7; 7 bases map to TRBD1. The CDR3 end falls 4 residues outside the read, so it is completed with the germline J gene. The CDR3 sequence is 14 residues long. The germline CDR1 and CDR2 sequences are GKSSPN and SITVG. V trimming: 3 bases; J trimming: 0 bases; junction bases outside the gene matches: 5.

In regard to this clone: Gene names follow the mouse nomenclature. The CDR3 end is not reached by the read, which stops 4 residues before it; the germline J gene fills it in. The chain links TRBV17 to TRBJ2-5; a possible D gene is TRBD1 (7 bases). The CDR3 runs to 13 residues. CDR1 is MNHDT and CDR2 is YYDKIL in the germline V gene. The CDR3 DNA, read in part, is TGTGCTAGCAGTAGAAGGGGGCGGGAC. Its protein is CASSRRGRD. The full-length CDR3 reads as CASSRRGRDTQYF.

Remarks on this clone: Mouse names are used for the genes. The DNA ends 4 residues before the CDR3 does, and the rest of the CDR3 is filled in from the germline J gene. The chain joins TRBV1 to TRBJ1-1; 10 positions agree with TRBD1. CDR1 and CDR2 from the germline V gene are NSQYPW and LRSPGD (reference sequence). V gave up 3 bases and J gave up 4 bases; unmatched junction bases: 5. This CDR3 comprises 15 residues. The covered CDR3 bases are TGCACCTGCAGTGCCCCGGGACAGGGGTTCACA. Translated: CTCSAPGQGFT. The whole CDR3 region reads CTCSAPGQGFTEVFF.

This clone showed up just a few times. Any gene name here is a mouse gene name. The read is 4 residues too short to cover the CDR3 end, so that end is filled in from the germline J gene. The gene calls are TRBV29 and TRBJ1-1; D perhaps matches TRBD1 (5 bases). The germline CDR1 and CDR2 sequences are MSHET and SYDVDS. This CDR3 has 15 amino acids. V was pared by 0 bases and J by 0 bases, with 8 bases between. CDR3 protein: CASSLSRTTNTEVFF. The CDR3 bases that were read are TGTGCTAGCAGTTTATCGCGGACAACAAACACA.

As concerns this clone: Mouse gene names apply. The read halts 3 residues ahead of the CDR3 end, with the missing end drawn from the germline J gene. The rearrangement joins TRBV19 to TRBJ1-6; D is undetermined. TRBJ1-6 belongs to the ORF category, with a function that is uncertain. CDR1 FNHDT and CDR2 SITEND come from the germline V gene (reference sequence). The CDR3 has 15 residues. Trimming removed 3 bases at V and 0 bases at J, with 7 bases between. The CDR3 is CASSTSGSYNSPLYF. The sequenced CDR3 bases are TGTGCCAGCAGTACGTCAGGTTCCTATAATTCGCCC.

In the case of this clone: Gene names follow the mouse nomenclature. The missing CDR3 end, 4 residues past where the read stops, is filled in from the germline J gene. Other DNA sequences in this sample translate to the same CDR3. The rearrangement joins TRBV5 to TRBJ2-1, with a tentative D call TRBD1 (5 bases). Germline CDR1 and CDR2: LGHNA and YNLKQL (reference sequence). With 2 bases removed from V and 4 bases from J, the gap between germline ends came to 6 bases. The CDR3 loop spans 13 amino acids. Incomplete CDR3 DNA: TGTGCCAGCAGCCAAACAGGATATGCT. This sequence encodes CASSQTGYA. The whole CDR3 protein reads CASSQTGYAEQFF.

This clone appeared many times. The gene names here belong to mouse. At the DNA level, this CDR3 is encoded by other sequences in the same sample as well. Incomplete CDR3 DNA: TGCACCTGCAGTGGCCGGGACAGCTATGCT. Translated, it gives CTCSGRDSYA. In full, the CDR3 is CTCSGRDSYAEQFF. V gene TRBV1 combines with J gene TRBJ2-1, with 7 nucleotides matching TRBD1. With the read ending 4 residues before the CDR3 end, the germline J gene is used to fill in that end. Germline CDR1 and CDR2: NSQYPW and LRSPGD (reference sequence). V lost 4 bases, J lost 3 bases, and 3 bases stayed unmatched. The CDR3 sequence is 14 residues long.

To note about this clone: Gene labels here are mouse ones. The read stops 4 residues short of the end of the CDR3; the missing end is completed from the germline J gene. V is TRBV1 and J is TRBJ2-5, with 9 bases matching TRBD2. The CDR3 has 16 residues. Germline V gene lookup returns CDR1 NSQYPW and CDR2 LRSPGD (reference sequence). The CDR3 sequence: CTCSADDWGSEDTQYF. The covered CDR3 bases are TGCACCTGCAGTGCAGACGACTGGGGGAGTGAAGAC.

This clone was detected a few times. Gene names denote mouse genes. The read finishes 4 residues shy of the CDR3 end, and the germline J gene is used to complete it. The gene calls are TRBV1 and TRBJ2-7; TRBD1 aligns across 9 bases. The germline V gene encodes CDR1 NSQYPW and CDR2 LRSPGD (reference sequence). The ends lost 0 bases at V and 0 bases at J; junction bases unmatched: 0. The CDR3 sequence is 15 residues long. The sequenced CDR3 bases are TGCACCTGCAGTGCAGAGGGACAGGGCTCCTAT. Its protein product is CTCSAEGQGSY. The whole CDR3 is CTCSAEGQGSYEQYF.

For this clone: Genes and germline are mouse. The sequenced fragment ends 4 residues before the CDR3 boundary, so the rest is inferred from the germline J gene. The same CDR3 arises from other DNA sequences in this sample as well. The J gene is TRBJ2-1, the V gene TRBV19; weak D call: TRBD2 (7 bases). The CDR3 contains 14 residues. Trimming took 2 bases from V and 3 from J, leaving 9 bases between them. The germline V gene has CDR1 FNHDT and CDR2 SITEND (reference sequence). Incomplete CDR3 DNA: TGTGCCAGCAGTATTGGGGGGCCCTATGCT. Encoded protein: CASSIGGPYA. The full CDR3 protein reads CASSIGGPYAEQFF.

In this sample, this clone turned up a few times. Mouse gene names apply. The observed sequence ends 4 residues before the CDR3 terminus, with the missing tail filled in from the germline J gene. This chain connects TRBV13-3 to TRBJ1-1; the D gene is possibly TRBD1 (5 bases). CDR1 and CDR2 (germline): NNHDY, SYVADS. This CDR3 spans 13 amino acids. Trimming shortened V by 3 bases and J by 1 base, and 7 bases separated the two germline ends. This CDR3 reads CASSGGGNTEVFF. The sequenced part of the CDR3 DNA is TGTGCCAGCAGTGGTGGGGGGAACACA.

Details on this clone: The gene names here belong to mouse. The read falls 4 residues short of the CDR3 end, and the missing part is taken from the germline J gene. The chain employs TRBV29 and TRBJ2-4, with 7 bases identical to TRBD2. CDR1 is MSHET and CDR2 is SYDVDS in the germline V gene. This CDR3 region has 14 residues. Trimming removed 2 bases from V and 1 base from J; junction bases left unmatched: 0. The sequenced CDR3 bases are TGTGCTAGCAGTTTAGACTGGGGTCAAAAC. Translation gives CASSLDWGQN. The whole CDR3 reads CASSLDWGQNTLYF. The whole variable domain, filled in from reference TRBV29 and TRBJ2-4, reads DMKVTQMPRYLIKRMGENVLLECGQDMSHETMYWYRQDPGLGLQLIYISYDVDSNSEGDIPKGYRVSRKKREHFSLILDSAKTNQTSVYFCASSLDWGQNTLYFGAGTRLSVL.